The T cell receptor (beta chain) described here comes from a study of T cell responses to AZD1222 COVID-19 vaccine. As concerns this clone: Its antigen remains unidentified.

The V gene's germline CDR1 is SGHVS and CDR2 FQNEAQ. Trimming took 5 bases from V and 5 from J, leaving 15 bases between them. The CDR3 is 14 residues long. Study observations and caveats: Donors were mostly white British, more females; clonal diversity possibly underestimated. Recipients of AZD1222 seropositive at baseline numbered only 5 or 6. Spike-specific TCR breadth and depth both grew after two AZD1222 doses. Per reports, nearly half of all spike-specific TCRs target regions that are unmutated in variants.

TCRdb's table, derived via immunoSEQ multiplex PCR, lists solely in-frame clones and lacks some. The data show about 90,000 clones, 88% seen once. Sequencing used peripheral blood, obtained on day 0 of AZD1222 vaccination. This chain links TRBV7-8 with TRBJ1-1; D ambiguous. This clonotype originated in an adult in good health. CDR3: CASSRNPGRTEAFF. The CDR3 bases are TGTGCCAGCAGCAGAAATCCCGGGAGGACTGAAGCTTTCTTT.